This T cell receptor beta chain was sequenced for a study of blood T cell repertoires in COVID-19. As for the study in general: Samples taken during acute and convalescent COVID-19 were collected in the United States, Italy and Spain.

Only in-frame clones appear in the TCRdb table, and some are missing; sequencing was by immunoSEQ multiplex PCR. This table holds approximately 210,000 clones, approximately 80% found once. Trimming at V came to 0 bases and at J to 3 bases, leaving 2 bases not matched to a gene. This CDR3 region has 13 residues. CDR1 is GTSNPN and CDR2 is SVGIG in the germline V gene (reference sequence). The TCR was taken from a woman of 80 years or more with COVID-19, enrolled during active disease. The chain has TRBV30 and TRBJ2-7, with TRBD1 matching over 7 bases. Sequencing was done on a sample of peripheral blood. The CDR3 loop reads CAWSVQGSYEQYF. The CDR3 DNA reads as TGTGCCTGGAGTGTACAGGGGAGCTACGAGCAGTACTTC. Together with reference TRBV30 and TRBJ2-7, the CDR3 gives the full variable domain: SQTIHQWPATLVQPVGSPLSLECTVEGTSNPNLYWYRQAAGRGLQLLFYSVGIGQISSEVPQNLSASRPQDRQFILSSKKLLLSDSGFYLCAWSVQGSYEQYFGPGTRLTVT.